The 5 T cell receptor beta chains reported below all come from one sample, sequenced in a study of PD-1 blockade in mismatch repair-deficient tumors. TCRdb's table, derived via immunoSEQ multiplex PCR, lists solely in-frame clones and lacks some. The table lists about 68,000 clones, approximately 78% of them singletons. The input for sequencing was peripheral blood, taken 2 weeks after starting pembrolizumab. The source of these receptors is an adult with mismatch repair-deficient cancer.

The chain has TRBV29-1 and TRBJ1-1; TRBD1 aligns across 10 bases. CDR1 is SQVTM and CDR2 is ANQGSEA in the germline V gene. With V trimmed by 6 bases and J by 5 bases, 6 bases remained unmatched. This CDR3 contains 13 residues. Here the CDR3 DNA reads TGCAGCGTGTGGGGACAGGGGCTGACTGAAGCTTTCTTT. Residues: CSVWGQGLTEAFF. Together with reference TRBV29-1 and TRBJ1-1, the CDR3 gives the full variable domain: SAVISQKPSRDICQRGTSLTIQCQVDSQVTMMFWYRQQPGQSLTLIATANQGSEATYESGFVIDKFPISRPNLTFSTLTVSNMSPEDSSIYLCSVWGQGLTEAFFGQGTRLTVV.

This clone showed up just a few times. V usage is TRBV6-1 and J usage is TRBJ1-5; 8 positions match TRBD1. CDR1 and CDR2 (germline): MNHNS, SASEGT. The CDR3 sequence is 13 residues long. J lost 9 bases, V lost 5 bases, and 6 bases had no gene match. CDR3 protein: CASSKEQGVPQHF. The CDR3 DNA reads as TGTGCCAGCAGTAAAGAACAGGGGGTGCCCCAGCATTTT.

V usage is TRBV5-6 and J usage is TRBJ2-5, with 7 bases matching TRBD2. Germline CDR1 is SGHDT and CDR2 is YYEEEE. Unmatched junction bases numbered 4, after V lost 5 bases and J lost 0 bases. This CDR3 comprises 14 residues. CDR3 loop: CASSRAGYQETQYF. DNA of the CDR3: TGTGCCAGCAGTCGAGCGGGGTACCAAGAGACCCAGTACTTC.

This clone was found a few times. The chain employs TRBV7-3 and TRBJ2-3; TRBD1 is a possible D gene (5 bases). Per the germline V gene, CDR1 is SGHTA and CDR2 is FQGTGA. Trimming shortened V by 3 bases and J by 3 bases, and 7 bases separated the two germline ends. CDR3 size: 13 residues. The CDR3, as DNA: TGTGCCAGCAGCTTCCAGGGTACAGATACGCAGTATTTT. Its protein product is CASSFQGTDTQYF.

The table lists this clone with a few counts. The J gene is TRBJ1-5, the V gene TRBV6-1; a possible D gene is TRBD1 (5 bases). This CDR3 has 13 amino acids. Trimming cost V 7 bases and J 7 bases, with 14 bases left between them. Germline CDR1 reads MNHNS; CDR2 reads SASEGT. In DNA form, the CDR3 reads TGTGCCAGCATCCTCCAGGGTGAGCAGCCCCAGCATTTT. Amino acid sequence: CASILQGEQPQHF.